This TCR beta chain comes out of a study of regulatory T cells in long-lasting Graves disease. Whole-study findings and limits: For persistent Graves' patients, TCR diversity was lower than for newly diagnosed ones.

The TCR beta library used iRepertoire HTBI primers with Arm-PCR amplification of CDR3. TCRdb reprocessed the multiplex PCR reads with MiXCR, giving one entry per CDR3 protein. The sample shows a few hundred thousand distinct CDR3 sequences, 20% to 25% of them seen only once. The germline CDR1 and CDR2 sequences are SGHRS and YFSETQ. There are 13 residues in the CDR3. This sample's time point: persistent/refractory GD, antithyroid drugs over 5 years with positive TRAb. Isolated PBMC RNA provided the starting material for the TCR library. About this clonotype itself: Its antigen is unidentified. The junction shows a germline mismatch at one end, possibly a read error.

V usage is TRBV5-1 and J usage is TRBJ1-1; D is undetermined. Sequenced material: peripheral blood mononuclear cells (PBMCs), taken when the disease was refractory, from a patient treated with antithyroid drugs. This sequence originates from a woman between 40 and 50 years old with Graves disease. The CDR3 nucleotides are TGCGCCAGCAGCTTGTTTGGGAACACTGAAGCTTCCTTT. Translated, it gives CASSLFGNTEASF.